Each of the 31 T cell receptor beta chains below was sequenced from the same sample in a study of blood T cell repertoires in COVID-19. Assay: immunoSEQ multiplex PCR; the TCRdb copy retains only in-frame clones and omits some. The sample yields some 200,000 clones, about 85% seen once. Sequencing was carried out using peripheral blood. These receptors were taken from a woman at least 80 years old with active or convalescent COVID-19.

About this clone itself: One end of the junction is discordant with germline, which a read error may explain. V is TRBV5-1 and J is TRBJ1-1, with D perhaps matching TRBD1 (6 bases). Germline CDR1 and CDR2: SGHRS and YFSETQ. The CDR3 is 16 amino acids. CDR3 in DNA: TGCGCCAGCAGGTTGGCGGCAGGGGTAAGGAACACTGAAGCTTTCTTT. Translated, it gives CASRLAAGVRNTEAFF.

This chain joins TRBV4-1 and TRBJ2-7; D is unclear. This CDR3 region has 19 residues. V lost 4 bases and J lost 0, with 25 bases in between. CDR1 and CDR2 (germline): MGHRA, YSYEKL. CDR3: CASSPPPRLRSVTSYEQYF. The DNA for the CDR3 is TGCGCCAGCAGCCCCCCCCCGAGGTTAAGGAGCGTAACCTCCTACGAGCAGTACTTC.

This chain uses TRBV15 with TRBJ2-7; a possible D gene is TRBD1 (5 bases). Looked up from germline, CDR1 is LNHNV and CDR2 is YYDKDF (reference sequence). This CDR3 region has 15 residues. Trimming cost V 1 base and J 1 base, with 11 bases left between them. In DNA form, the CDR3 reads TGTGCCACCAGCAGAGTAGGGGCAGGGTCCTACGAGCAGTACTTC. It specifies CATSRVGAGSYEQYF.

The rearrangement joins TRBV5-1 to TRBJ2-2; TRBD1 agrees at 9 bases. CDR1 and CDR2 from the germline V gene are SGHRS and YFSETQ. With 4 bases clipped from V and 1 base from J, the junction kept 5 bases outside the gene matches. CDR3 length: 16 residues. The CDR3 protein is CASSPTGGQNTGELFF. CDR3 DNA sequence: TGCGCCAGCAGCCCCACAGGGGGCCAGAACACCGGGGAGCTGTTTTTT.

The V and J genes are TRBV5-1 and TRBJ2-5; 12 bases map to TRBD2. The ends lost 2 bases at V and 2 bases at J; junction bases unmatched: 4. The CDR3 covers 16 residues. Looked up from germline, CDR1 is SGHRS and CDR2 is YFSETQ. This CDR3 reads CASSLQLAGGQETQYF. The CDR3 DNA is TGCGCCAGCAGCTTACAACTAGCGGGGGGTCAAGAGACCCAGTACTTC.

The V gene is TRBV5-1, the J gene TRBJ2-7; 8 bases are a match to TRBD1. CDR1 SGHRS and CDR2 YFSETQ come from the germline V gene. This CDR3 region has 14 residues. The junction had 8 bases not matched to a gene; V was cut back by 2 bases and J by 7 bases. CDR3 DNA sequence: TGCGCCAGCAGCTTTCACCAGGGGGCTGGTGAGCAGTACTTC. Protein: CASSFHQGAGEQYF.

V gene TRBV11-2 combines with J gene TRBJ1-1; D may be TRBD1 (5 bases). Germline V lookup: CDR1 SGHAT, CDR2 FQNNGV. V dropped 6 bases and J dropped 12 bases, with 17 bases sitting between them. This CDR3 has 12 residues. DNA for the CDR3: TGTGCCAGCAGACGTGTTGGGGGGGTACCTTTCTTT. This translates into CASRRVGGVPFF.

The chain joins TRBV5-4 to TRBJ2-1, with a tentative D call TRBD2 (6 bases). Germline V gives CDR1 SGHNT, CDR2 YYREEE (reference sequence). With 6 bases removed from V and 0 bases from J, the gap between germline ends came to 16 bases. The length of the CDR3 is 16 residues. The CDR3 coding sequence is TGTGCCAGCAAAACCGGCGGGATCAGCTCCTACAATGAGCAGTTCTTC. Amino acid sequence: CASKTGGISSYNEQFF.

V and J are TRBV2 and TRBJ1-1; D perhaps matches TRBD1 (6 bases). CDR3 size: 14 residues. Trimming left V 5 bases short and J 2 bases short, with 12 bases between. The germline V gene has CDR1 SNHLY and CDR2 FYNNEI. CDR3 sequence reads: CASSLQGPNTEAFF. Here the CDR3 DNA reads TGTGCCAGCAGTTTACAGGGCCCCAACACTGAAGCTTTCTTT.

The chain has TRBV10-3 and TRBJ2-3, with 9 bases that match TRBD2. Germline CDR1 is ENHRY and CDR2 is SYGVKD. After removal of 5 bases from V and 6 bases from J, the junction contained 6 bases not matched to a gene. The CDR3 covers 14 residues. The CDR3 is CAISSGGSSDTQYF. CDR3 sequence (DNA): TGTGCCATCAGTAGCGGGGGGAGCTCGGATACGCAGTATTTT.

This clone appeared a few times. DNA of the CDR3: TGTGCCAGCAGCTCACAGGGGGGAGATACGCAGTATTTT. Its protein product is CASSSQGGDTQYF. The rearrangement joins TRBV7-3 to TRBJ2-3; 8 bases are a match to TRBD1. Germline V gene data show CDR1 as SGHTA and CDR2 as FQGTGA. V shed 4 bases, J shed 5 bases, and the junction held 2 bases outside the gene matches. The CDR3 contains 13 residues.

This chain links TRBV30 with TRBJ1-1; 7 bases line up with TRBD1. Unmatched junction bases numbered 8, after V lost 2 bases and J lost 2 bases. Looked up from germline, CDR1 is GTSNPN and CDR2 is SVGIG (reference sequence). This CDR3 is 15 amino acids long. The CDR3 here is CAWSKMGQQNTEAFF. The CDR3 nucleotides are TGTGCCTGGAGTAAGATGGGACAGCAAAACACTGAAGCTTTCTTT.

V is TRBV5-1 and J is TRBJ2-4, with D possibly TRBD1 on 5 matching bases. The CDR3 is 15 residues long. CDR1 is SGHRS, CDR2 YFSETQ, per germline. The germline V and J ends were trimmed by 0 bases and 6 bases, with 13 bases remaining between them. Written as DNA, the CDR3 is TGCGCCAGCAGCTTGGAGGGGCGAGAGATAAACATTCAGTACTTC. This sequence encodes CASSLEGREINIQYF.

The chain uses TRBV7-9 and TRBJ2-7; no clear D. The CDR3 runs to 13 residues. Germline-derived CDR1 and CDR2 are SEHNR and FQNEAQ (reference sequence). The V gene lost 1 base and the J gene lost 2 bases, with 6 bases spanning the gap. CDR3 residues: CASSLVQTYEQYF. The CDR3 DNA reads TGTGCCAGCAGCTTAGTTCAAACCTACGAGCAGTACTTC.

The rearrangement uses TRBV29-1 and TRBJ1-1, with D uncertain. Germline-derived CDR1 and CDR2 are SQVTM and ANQGSEA. This CDR3 comprises 12 residues. The V and J ends lost 4 bases and 4 bases respectively, with 10 bases between them. CDR3 nucleotide sequence: TGCAGCGTTGTGCGGGTGGGCACTGAAGCTTTCTTT. Its translation is CSVVRVGTEAFF.

V is TRBV2 and J is TRBJ2-1; a weak D match, TRBD2 (7 bases). CDR1 is SNHLY, CDR2 FYNNEI, per germline. Trimming stripped 3 bases from V and 6 bases from J, with 12 bases between. The CDR3 length is 14 residues. The CDR3 DNA reads as TGTGCCAGCAGTGACCAGGGGAGGGGCAATGAGCAGTTCTTC. As protein: CASSDQGRGNEQFF.

DNA of the CDR3: TGCGCCAGCAGCCCTCAACCGACAGGGAACAATCAGCCCCAGCATTTT. The encoded protein is CASSPQPTGNNQPQHF. The gene calls are TRBV4-1 and TRBJ1-5; 7 nucleotides align to TRBD1. V lost 4 bases, J lost 3 bases, and 9 bases stayed unmatched. Germline CDR1 is MGHRA and CDR2 is YSYEKL. The CDR3 is made up of 16 amino acids.

This chain links TRBV18 with TRBJ2-2; D is ambiguous. Trimming pared 8 bases from V and 1 base from J, leaving 11 bases between. This CDR3 spans 14 amino acids. Germline values: CDR1 KGHSH, CDR2 LQKENI. CDR3 nucleotide sequence: TGTGCCAGCCACTTTTTGCGGAACACCGGGGAGCTGTTTTTT. It specifies CASHFLRNTGELFF.

The CDR3 DNA reads as TGTGCCAGCAGTCCTGGGACAGCCAACTATGGCTACACCTTC. It codes for CASSPGTANYGYTF. J is TRBJ1-2 and V is TRBV28; 7 positions agree with TRBD1. Germline assignment: CDR1 MDHEN and CDR2 SYDVKM. V lost 5 bases, J lost 2 bases, and 5 bases stayed unmatched. The CDR3 sequence is 14 residues long.

The chain joins TRBV24-1 to TRBJ2-7, with D perhaps matching TRBD1 (5 bases). Germline assignment: CDR1 KGHDR and CDR2 SFDVKD. This CDR3 contains 15 residues. The V gene lost 3 bases and the J gene lost 1 base, with 12 bases spanning the gap. CDR3: CATSDETQGSYEQYF. The DNA for the CDR3 is TGTGCCACCAGTGATGAGACGCAGGGATCCTACGAGCAGTACTTC.

The chain carries TRBV7-3 and TRBJ1-2; no firm D call. This CDR3 comprises 16 residues. Trimming removed 0 bases from V and 0 bases from J, with 11 bases in between. Germline V lookup: CDR1 SGHTA, CDR2 FQGTGA. The CDR3 region has the DNA TGTGCCAGCAGCTTAACGGGCGGGCAGGCTAACTATGGCTACACCTTC. Its protein product is CASSLTGGQANYGYTF.

The CDR3 DNA follows: TGTGCCAGCAGTTTACCCTCCGGGATTTACTATGGCTACACCTTC. Translating it yields CASSLPSGIYYGYTF. This chain links TRBV28 with TRBJ1-2; no clear D. The CDR3 sequence is 15 residues long. Germline lookup yields CDR1 MDHEN and CDR2 SYDVKM. V gave up 2 bases and J gave up 3 bases, with 13 bases separating them.

Worth noting for this clone: Other DNA sequences in this sample translate to the same CDR3. The chain uses TRBV7-2 and TRBJ1-1; D is unclear. CDR1 is SGHTA, CDR2 FQGNSA, per germline. Trimming shortened V by 1 base and J by 1 base, and 4 bases separated the two germline ends. This CDR3 is built from 13 residues. The CDR3 sequence: CASSLDRNTEAFF. The CDR3 bases are TGTGCCAGCAGCTTAGACAGGAACACTGAAGCTTTCTTT.

The V gene is TRBV4-3, the J gene TRBJ2-7; 9 nucleotides align to TRBD1. The CDR3 loop spans 14 amino acids. The germline CDR1 and CDR2 sequences are LGHNA and YSLEER. V lost 2 bases and J lost 7; bases outside the gene matches: 6. CDR3 sequence: CASSQLDRGLEQYF. CDR3 nucleotide sequence: TGCGCCAGCAGCCAACTCGACAGGGGGTTGGAGCAGTACTTC.

The chain is built from TRBV2 and TRBJ1-4, with TRBD1 matching 10 bases. Trimming removed 6 bases from V and 2 bases from J; junction bases left unmatched: 6. The CDR3 length is 16 residues. Germline V gives CDR1 SNHLY, CDR2 FYNNEI. CDR3 DNA: TGTGCCAGCAGGTGGACAGGGGGGGCGACTAATGAAAAACTGTTTTTT. This gives the protein CASRWTGGATNEKLFF.

The chain combines TRBV19 with TRBJ2-1; 10 bases match TRBD1. Trimming took 5 bases from V and 15 from J; bases not matched to a gene: 7. The CDR3 is 12 residues long. The germline gives CDR1 LNHDA, CDR2 SQIVND (reference sequence). CDR3 region: CASSLRDRGTFF. In nucleotides, the CDR3 is TGTGCCAGTAGTCTAAGGGACAGGGGTACGTTCTTC.

The rearrangement links TRBV20-1 to TRBJ2-7; perhaps TRBD1 as D (6 bases). The V end lost 6 bases, the J end lost 3 bases, and 12 bases lay between the germline ends. The CDR3 has 12 amino acids. Germline lookup yields CDR1 DFQATT and CDR2 SNEGSKA (reference sequence). The CDR3 loop is CSASRTDYEQYF. The CDR3 nucleotides read TGCAGTGCAAGTCGGACAGACTACGAGCAGTACTTC.

The rearrangement joins TRBV6-1 to TRBJ2-7; D ambiguous. Germline-derived CDR1 and CDR2 are MNHNS and SASEGT. The CDR3 extends over 12 amino acids. The V end was cut by 4 bases, the J end by 3 bases, with 7 bases between. As DNA, the CDR3 is TGTGCCAGCAGTGGAGCCAACTACGAGCAGTACTTC. It codes for CASSGANYEQYF.

This clone was counted a single time. The V and J genes are TRBV7-2 and TRBJ2-1, with 8 bases matching TRBD1. The V and J ends lost 5 bases and 9 bases, in that order; junction bases with no gene match: 9. CDR3 length equals 14 residues. CDR1 and CDR2 from the germline V gene are SGHTA and FQGNSA. The CDR3 loop is CASSPGQGEGEQFF. The DNA for the CDR3 is TGTGCCAGCAGCCCCGGACAGGGAGAGGGTGAGCAGTTCTTC.

The chain is built from TRBV5-1 and TRBJ1-1, with D hard to call. The CDR3 extends over 14 amino acids. Looked up from germline, CDR1 is SGHRS and CDR2 is YFSETQ. V lost 0 bases and J 5 bases, leaving 11 bases between the germline ends. The CDR3 region is CASSLGLPETEAFF. CDR3 in DNA: TGCGCCAGCAGCTTGGGTCTCCCAGAAACTGAAGCTTTCTTT. The whole variable domain, filled in from reference TRBV5-1 and TRBJ1-1, reads KAGVTQTPRYLIKTRGQQVTLSCSPISGHRSVSWYQQTPGQGLQFLFEYFSETQRNKGNFPGRFSGRQFSNSRSEMNVSTLELGDSALYLCASSLGLPETEAFFGQGTRLTVV.

This clone was seen once. This chain links TRBV29-1 with TRBJ1-2, with 12 bases identical to TRBD1. With 6 bases clipped from V and 7 bases from J, the junction kept 6 bases outside the gene matches. This CDR3 is 13 amino acids long. The germline V gene encodes CDR1 SQVTM and CDR2 ANQGSEA. In DNA, the CDR3 is TGCAGCGTGGGGGGACAGGGGGCGTTTGGCTACACCTTC. This encodes CSVGGQGAFGYTF.